The 10 T cell receptor beta chains below all came from one sample that was sequenced in a study of blood T cell repertoires in COVID-19. Method: immunoSEQ multiplex PCR; TCRdb's copy keeps in-frame clones and lacks some. In the table there are roughly 180,000 clones, about 86% of which are singletons. Sequenced material: peripheral blood. The receptors were sampled from a woman in her twenties or thirties with active or convalescent COVID-19.

This sequence joins TRBV7-9 and TRBJ2-5; tentatively, D is TRBD1 (5 bases). V lost 5 bases and J lost 5, with 9 bases in between. Germline-derived CDR1 and CDR2 are SEHNR and FQNEAQ (reference sequence). CDR3 length equals 12 residues. The DNA for the CDR3 is TGTGCCAGCAGCCGCCCAGGGGAGACCCAGTACTTC. It encodes CASSRPGETQYF.

The chain combines TRBV6-4 with TRBJ1-2, with 12 bases identical to TRBD1. The V gene end was trimmed by 2 bases and the J gene end by 7 bases; junction bases not matched to a gene: 8. The CDR3 totals 16 residues. Germline V gives CDR1 MRHNA, CDR2 SNTAGT. CDR3 sequence: CASSDGRDRGRGGYTF. The CDR3 coding sequence is TGTGCCAGCAGTGACGGCCGGGACAGGGGGCGAGGTGGCTACACCTTC.

V gene TRBV18 combines with J gene TRBJ2-7; 8 bases fit TRBD1. The V gene's germline CDR1 is KGHSH and CDR2 LQKENI. The CDR3 spans 18 residues. After removal of 5 bases from V and 3 bases from J, the junction contained 18 bases not matched to a gene. The CDR3 loop reads CASSVGQGTTRPIYEQYF. The CDR3 DNA reads as TGTGCCAGCTCAGTAGGACAGGGTACCACCCGTCCCATCTACGAGCAGTACTTC.

This chain connects TRBV5-6 to TRBJ1-1; no firm D call. In germline, CDR1 is SGHDT, CDR2 YYEEEE. Trimming cost V 1 base and J 0 bases, with 4 bases left between them. The CDR3 spans 13 residues. This CDR3 reads CASSLPVNTEAFF. The CDR3 nucleotides are TGTGCCAGCAGCTTGCCCGTGAACACTGAAGCTTTCTTT.

This chain connects TRBV7-2 to TRBJ2-1; 11 nucleotides match TRBD2. The trim removed 2 bases at V and 4 bases at J, leaving 4 bases unmatched. The CDR3 is 16 residues long. Germline V CDR1 and CDR2: SGHTA, FQGNSA. In nucleotides, the CDR3 is TGTGCCAGCAGCTTAATGGTAGCGGGAGGGTACAATGAGCAGTTCTTC. Residues: CASSLMVAGGYNEQFF.

This sequence joins TRBV6-1 and TRBJ2-7; 12 bases match TRBD2. Germline V gene lookup returns CDR1 MNHNS and CDR2 SASEGT. The CDR3 covers 16 residues. The ends lost 2 bases at V and 1 base at J; junction bases unmatched: 3. The CDR3 loop reads CASSERLAGASYEQYF. The DNA of the CDR3 is TGTGCCAGCAGTGAACGACTAGCGGGAGCGTCCTACGAGCAGTACTTC.

The chain links TRBV27 to TRBJ1-5; tentative D call: TRBD1 (5 bases). The V gene's germline CDR1 is MNHEY and CDR2 SMNVEV (reference sequence). The V and J ends lost 6 bases and 3 bases respectively, with 12 bases between them. CDR3 size: 14 residues. The CDR3 spells CASRLTGFNQPQHF. In nucleotides, the CDR3 is TGTGCCAGCAGGCTTACAGGTTTCAATCAGCCCCAGCATTTT.

The chain carries TRBV28 and TRBJ2-2, with TRBD1 matching over 8 bases. The germline V gene has CDR1 MDHEN and CDR2 SYDVKM. Trimming took 6 bases from V and 7 from J; bases not matched to a gene: 4. The CDR3 is made up of 13 amino acids. In nucleotides, the CDR3 is TGTGCCAGCAGCCGAGACAGGGGCGGGGAGCTGTTTTTT. This translates into CASSRDRGGELFF.

The CDR3 coding sequence is TGTGCCAGCAGCTTGGAAGGGACAGTTATTGAAAAACTGTTTTTT. Amino acids: CASSLEGTVIEKLFF. The chain links TRBV5-5 to TRBJ1-4; 7 nucleotides agree with TRBD1. J was trimmed by 7 bases and V by 0 bases; bases with no gene match: 6. The CDR3 contains 15 residues. Germline V gives CDR1 SGHKS, CDR2 YYEKEE (reference sequence).

V is TRBV30 and J is TRBJ2-3, with 8 bases that match TRBD1. Germline V lookup: CDR1 GTSNPN, CDR2 SVGIG (reference sequence). This CDR3 has 15 amino acids. Unmatched junction bases numbered 10, after V lost 5 bases and J lost 3 bases. The CDR3: CAWEEGTGETDTQYF. CDR3 coding DNA: TGTGCCTGGGAGGAGGGGACAGGAGAGACAGATACGCAGTATTTT.